The present T cell receptor beta chain was sequenced within a study of metastatic and nonmetastatic thyroid tumors. Study context: Repertoires were compared across blood and tumor or nodule tissue from malignant and benign thyroid patients.

Source study methods: The authors used CDR3 differences across clinicopathological groups to build a distant-metastasis classifier for papillary thyroid cancer. From the PCR reads, TCRdb re-called clones with MiXCR. TCRdb's processing, not the authors' own work, is the source of the V and J calls. The top ten hold around 9.9% of the sample, which has more than 40,000 clones, 3% to 3.5% seen once. Ahead of thyroid surgery, no patient had received treatment of any kind. Trimming cost V 5 bases and J 2 bases; bases outside gene matches: 6. The CDR3 loop spans 14 amino acids. CDR1 and CDR2 from the germline V gene are MNHNS and SASEGT. The table lists this clone with many counts. Its matching antigen is unknown. Broader study findings: The reported finding was significantly higher TCR beta diversity in malignant thyroid tumors relative to benign nodules, in blood and tumor.

The sequenced sample consisted of blood. V is TRBV6-1 and J is TRBJ2-7; 7 positions agree with TRBD1. The receptor was isolated from a female donor with papillary thyroid cancer or a benign thyroid nodule (not recorded which). Some clones in this sample may be carry-over from other donors' samples. DNA of the CDR3: TGTGCCAGCAGTTCAGGGGGTATGACCTACGAGCAGTACTTC. It encodes CASSSGGMTYEQYF.